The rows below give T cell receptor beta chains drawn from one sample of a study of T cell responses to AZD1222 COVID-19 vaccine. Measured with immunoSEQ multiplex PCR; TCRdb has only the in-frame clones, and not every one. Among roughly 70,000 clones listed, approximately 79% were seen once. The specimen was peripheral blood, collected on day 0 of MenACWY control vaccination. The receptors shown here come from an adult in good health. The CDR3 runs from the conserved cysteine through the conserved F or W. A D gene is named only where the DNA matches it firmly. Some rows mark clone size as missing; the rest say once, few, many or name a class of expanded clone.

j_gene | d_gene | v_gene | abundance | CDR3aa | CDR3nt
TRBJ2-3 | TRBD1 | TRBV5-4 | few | CASSLPGQGTDTQYF | TGTGCCAGCAGCCTCCCGGGACAGGGAACAGATACGCAGTATTTT
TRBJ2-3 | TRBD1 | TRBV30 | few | CAWSPGGAGTDTQYF | TGTGCCTGGAGTCCAGGGGGCGCGGGGACAGATACGCAGTATTTT
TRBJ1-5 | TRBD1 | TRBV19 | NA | CASRNRQGLNQPQHF | TGTGCCAGTAGAAATAGACAGGGTCTAAATCAGCCCCAGCATTTT
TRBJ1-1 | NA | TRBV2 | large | CASSKSLGLEAFF | TGTGCCAGCAGTAAAAGTCTGGGGCTGGAAGCTTTCTTT
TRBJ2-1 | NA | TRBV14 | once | CASSRGSYNEQFF | TGTGCCAGCAGCCGAGGGTCCTACAATGAGCAGTTCTTC
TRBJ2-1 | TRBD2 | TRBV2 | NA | CASREWVAGGEQFF | TGTGCCAGCCGAGAGTGGGTAGCGGGAGGGGAGCAGTTCTTC
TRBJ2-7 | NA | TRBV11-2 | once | CASSLDGGRSYEQYF | TGTGCCAGCAGCTTAGACGGGGGCCGGTCCTACGAGCAGTACTTC
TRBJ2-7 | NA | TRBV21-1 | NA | CASSKGGLREQYF | TGTGCCAGCAGCAAAGGTGGCCTGAGGGAGCAGTACTTC
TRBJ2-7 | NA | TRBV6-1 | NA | CASSDQGGYEQYF | TGTGCCAGCAGTGATCAGGGGGGGTATGAGCAGTACTTC
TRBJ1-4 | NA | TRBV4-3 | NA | CASSQDTGPGNEKLFF | TGCGCCAGCAGCCAAGATACGGGGCCAGGCAATGAAAAACTGTTTTTT
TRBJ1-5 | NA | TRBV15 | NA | CATSRGRDVRQPQHF | TGTGCCACCAGCAGAGGCAGGGATGTCCGGCAGCCCCAGCATTTT
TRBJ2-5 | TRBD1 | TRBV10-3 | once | CAISSTGGEETQYF | TGTGCCATCAGCTCGACAGGGGGGGAAGAGACCCAGTACTTC
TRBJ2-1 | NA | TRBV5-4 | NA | CASSFNVDNEQFF | TGTGCCAGCAGCTTCAACGTAGACAATGAGCAGTTCTTC
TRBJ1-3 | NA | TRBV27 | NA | CASSSRASGNTIYF | TGTGCCAGCAGTTCCAGGGCCTCTGGAAACACCATATATTTT
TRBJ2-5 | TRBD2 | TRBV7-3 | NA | CASSLSGGKQETQYF | TGTGCCAGCAGCTTAAGCGGGGGGAAGCAAGAGACCCAGTACTTC
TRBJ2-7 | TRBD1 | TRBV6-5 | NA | CASRGQADYEQYF | TGTGCCAGCAGGGGACAGGCAGACTACGAGCAGTACTTC
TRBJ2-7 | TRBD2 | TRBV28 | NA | CASSLRGVTYEQYF | TGTGCCAGCAGTTTGCGGGGGGTTACCTACGAGCAGTACTTC
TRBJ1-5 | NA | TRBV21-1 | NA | CASSKVDRAAQPQHF | TGTGCCAGCAGCAAGGTAGACAGGGCGGCTCAGCCCCAGCATTTT
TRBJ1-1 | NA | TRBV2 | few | CASSGHLNTEAFF | TGTGCCAGCAGTGGACACTTGAACACTGAAGCTTTCTTT
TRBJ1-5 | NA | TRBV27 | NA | CASSLSRDNDSNQPQHF | TGTGCCAGCAGTTTATCGCGGGACAACGATAGCAATCAGCCCCAGCATTTT
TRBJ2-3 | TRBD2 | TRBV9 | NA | CASSPRLAGGGTSTDTQYF | TGTGCCAGCAGCCCTCGACTAGCGGGGGGCGGCACTAGCACAGATACGCAGTATTTT
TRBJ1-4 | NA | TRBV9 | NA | CASSSAGTGGKLFF | TGTGCCAGCAGCTCCGCGGGCACGGGAGGTAAACTGTTTTTT
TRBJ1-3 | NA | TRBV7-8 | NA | CASSLALDSGNTIYF | TGTGCCAGCAGCTTAGCGCTCGACTCTGGAAACACCATATATTTT
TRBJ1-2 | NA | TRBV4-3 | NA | CASSQDMSYGDYGYTF | TGCGCCAGCAGCCAAGATATGTCTTACGGGGACTATGGCTACACCTTC
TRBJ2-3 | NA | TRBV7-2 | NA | CASSLDRVSTDTQYF | TGTGCCAGCAGCTTAGATCGCGTCAGCACAGATACGCAGTATTTT
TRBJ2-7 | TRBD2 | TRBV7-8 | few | CASSPTSGRALEQYF | TGTGCCAGCAGTCCTACTAGCGGGAGGGCCTTGGAGCAGTACTTC
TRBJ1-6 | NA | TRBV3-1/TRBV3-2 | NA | CASSQQPNSPLHF | TGTGCCAGCAGCCAACAGCCCAATTCACCCCTCCACTTT
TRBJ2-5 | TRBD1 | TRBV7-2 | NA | CASSAGTGVETQYF | TGTGCCAGCAGCGCCGGGACAGGGGTAGAGACCCAGTACTTC
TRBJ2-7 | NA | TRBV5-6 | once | CASSLGDSPYEQYF | TGTGCCAGCAGCTTGGGAGACAGTCCCTACGAGCAGTACTTC
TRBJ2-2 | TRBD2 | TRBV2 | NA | CASAGGRSNRNTGELFF | TGTGCCAGCGCGGGGGGTAGATCCAACCGAAACACCGGGGAGCTGTTTTTT
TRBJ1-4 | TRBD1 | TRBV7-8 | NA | CASSSRGRNEKLFF | TGTGCCAGCAGCTCAAGGGGGCGAAATGAAAAACTGTTTTTT
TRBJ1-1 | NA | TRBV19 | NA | CASSINSLNTEAFF | TGTGCCAGTAGTATCAACAGTCTGAACACTGAAGCTTTCTTT
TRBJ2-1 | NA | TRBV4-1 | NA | CASSPNDGFYEQFF | TGCGCCAGCAGCCCCAACGACGGGTTCTATGAGCAGTTCTTC
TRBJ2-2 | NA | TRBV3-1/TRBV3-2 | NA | CASSPRATAGELFF | TGTGCCAGCAGCCCCCGTGCGACTGCCGGGGAGCTGTTTTTT
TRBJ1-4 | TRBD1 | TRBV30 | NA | CAWSPGTDEKLFF | TGTGCCTGGAGTCCCGGGACAGATGAAAAACTGTTTTTT
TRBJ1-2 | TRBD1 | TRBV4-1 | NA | CASGGQINYGYTF | TGCGCCAGCGGGGGACAGATTAACTATGGCTACACCTTC
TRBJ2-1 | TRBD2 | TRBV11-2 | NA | CASSFFSGRDNEQFF | TGTGCCAGCAGCTTTTTTAGCGGGAGAGACAATGAGCAGTTCTTC
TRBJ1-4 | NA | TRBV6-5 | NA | CASKLDEKLFF | TGTGCCAGCAAGTTAGACGAAAAACTGTTTTTT
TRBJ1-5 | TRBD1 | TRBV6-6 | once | CASSYFTDRGLQPQHF | TGTGCCAGCAGTTACTTTACTGACAGGGGGCTTCAGCCCCAGCATTTT
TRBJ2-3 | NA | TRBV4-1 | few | CASSQAGNPGTDTQYF | TGCGCCAGCAGCCAAGCGGGTAACCCGGGCACAGATACGCAGTATTTT